Detailed here is one T cell receptor (beta chain). In the source study's methods: Cell counts per sample came from amplifying reference gene primers. Only in-frame clones appear in the TCRdb table, and some are missing; sequencing was by immunoSEQ multiplex PCR. That table gives V, J and clone size, and the DNA gave D and trimming. The sample consists of 290,000 or so clones, about 93% of them appearing once. This sample is drawn from a study of blood T cell repertoires in COVID-19. As for the study in general: T cells, B-cell-depleted T cells, or PBMCs provided the cDNA or gDNA that served as material.

There are 14 residues in the CDR3. V lost 6 bases to trimming and J lost 1 base, with 12 bases between them. Germline V gives CDR1 SNHLY, CDR2 FYNNEI. The recovered donors of Cohort 3 showed two negative PCRs, clearance, or symptom resolution. The specimen sequenced was PBMCs or T cells enriched from blood (not recorded which). The chain couples TRBV2 to TRBJ1-1; tentative D call: TRBD1 (6 bases). This receptor was taken from a woman aged 25 to 39 who had recovered from COVID-19. CDR3 loop: CASSLQGSNTEAFF. DNA of the CDR3: TGTGCCAGCAGCTTACAGGGCTCGAACACTGAAGCTTTCTTT.